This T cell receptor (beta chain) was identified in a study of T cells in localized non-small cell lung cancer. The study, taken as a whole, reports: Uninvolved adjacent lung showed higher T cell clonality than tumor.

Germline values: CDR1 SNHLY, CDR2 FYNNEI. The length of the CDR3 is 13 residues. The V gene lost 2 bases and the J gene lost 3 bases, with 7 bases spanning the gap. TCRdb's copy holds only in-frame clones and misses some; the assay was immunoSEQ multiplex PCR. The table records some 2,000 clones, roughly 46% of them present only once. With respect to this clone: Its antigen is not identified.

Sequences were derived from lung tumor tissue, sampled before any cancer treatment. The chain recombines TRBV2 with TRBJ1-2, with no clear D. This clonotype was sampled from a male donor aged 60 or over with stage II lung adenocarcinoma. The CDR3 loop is CASSEQADYGYTF. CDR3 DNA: TGTGCCAGCAGTGAACAAGCGGACTATGGCTACACCTTC.